Listed here is a single T cell receptor (beta chain). The target of this receptor is not known. Nothing much larger sits one base from this clone, and base qualities are not available. The sample comes from a study of beta chain features in type 1 diabetes (dated by TCRdb to the late 2010s). Regarding the study in general: Mean age, gender distribution, total cell number and subset yield were not different between patients and healthy donors. A total of 107,917,701 sorted cells were examined across all samples, and the number of cells per subset was strongly correlated with RNA yield. The study compared TCRB repertoires of sorted circulating CD4+ T cell subsets between recently diagnosed type 1 diabetes patients and matched healthy donors. Naive and central memory subsets were obtained from all 30 or so donors, but regulatory and stem cell-like memory subsets were isolated from only 8 patients and about 8 healthy donors.

The germline V gene (reference sequence) provides CDR1 SGHNT and CDR2 YYREEE. Deletion took 5 bases off V and 10 bases off J, with a span of 22 bases between the germline ends. The CDR3 holds 15 amino acids from the cysteine to the phenylalanine. Left in the record is the CDR3 DNA by itself, 45 bases read in frame from the first base. From each donor, a single peripheral blood sample of about 110 mL on average was drawn into heparinised tubes. A BD FACSAria II and a panel including CD45RO, CCR7, CD25, CD127, CD95 and CD27 were used to sort naive, central memory, regulatory and stem cell-like memory CD4+ T cells. All sorted populations exceeded 95% purity. PBMCs were isolated immediately by Lymphoprep density gradient centrifugation and stained directly without culture. Samples were stained and sorted in pairs, with one healthy donor and one patient per experiment, so that batch effects were minimized.

What the study reported, not specific to this receptor: Type 1 diabetes patients showed a moderate but significant shortening of TCRB CDR3 length in all four CD4+ subsets. Only small numbers of individuals were included in the HLA sub-analyses, which left unresolved whether HLA type had any influence on TCRB rearrangement. Naive, central memory and regulatory TCRB repertoires appeared to be more similar among patients than among healthy donors. Because cDNA was sequenced instead of genomic DNA, activated cells with high expression could be over-represented, although the groups did not differ in activation or CD3 levels. At VDJ recombination sites, patients with type 1 diabetes made fewer insertions and deleted more nucleotides, a pattern implying thymic rearrangement abnormalities. PCR may preferentially amplify shorter templates, but because patient and control samples were amplified and corrected together, any resulting skew would affect both groups equally.

The entire isolated RNA was reverse transcribed using the High Capacity cDNA Reverse Transcription Kit, and thus expressed TCRB transcripts were sequenced. Deep immunoSEQ sequencing was applied to naive, central memory and regulatory T cell samples, giving an average of roughly 3.5 million total reads per sample. After sorted cells were lysed in RLT buffer, RNA was extracted with DNase-treated RNeasy Micro or Mini kits, with the choice depending on cell number. Each cell subset was processed on its own to prevent cross-contamination, while patient and healthy donor samples were processed together. Using the immunoSEQ multiplex PCR, TCRB sequences were amplified from cDNA into 87-bp fragments spanning the CDR3 region. The amplicons were sequenced using the Illumina HiSeq platform. As for the original processing: Synthetic template baselines were used to correct PCR bias computationally, reads within Hamming distance 2 were collapsed together, and singletons that could not be merged were discarded. Reads were aligned to IMGT to assign V, D and J genes, CDR3 length, and insertions or deletions at six rearrangement sites. Within each subset, clonotype counts were normalized to sorted cell number, after which true diversity and Gini coefficients were computed with the tcR R package. The overlap coefficient, calculated on TCRB nucleotide sequences, was used to quantify repertoire sharing. As a proxy for the pre-selection repertoire, out-of-frame TCRB sequences from naive cells were analyzed. TCRdb re-hosts the immuneACCESS table, in-frame sequences only. Its copies lack some clones; in the studies checked, an unresolved V gene accounts for under half of them, and the cause for the rest is not known. For V, J and clone size, that table is used; D and trimming come from the DNA. The sample table contains about 260,000 clones; only one count was recorded for around 21% of them. The biggest ten clones account for approximately 0.029% of the sample.

The sample was naive CD4+ T cells from blood. What the cell subset or site label conveys for this sample: true naive CD4+ T cells. This sequence originates from a woman in her forties with type 1 diabetes. The chain was built from TRBV5-4 and TRBJ2-1, with TRBD1 as a weak D call on 9 bases. In nucleotide form, the sequence is TGTGCCAGCAGGAAGACGGGGGGGGACAGGGCCGAGCAGTTCTTC. Translated, it gives CASRKTGGDRAEQFF.